This is a list of T cell receptor beta chains from one sample in a study of blood T cell repertoires in COVID-19. Libraries were prepared by immunoSEQ multiplex PCR; TCRdb keeps only in-frame clonotypes and omits some of them. Of 200,000 to 250,000 clones listed, around 80% are singletons. The sequencing input was peripheral blood. The source is a human donor in a cohort sampled during active COVID-19. Both conserved end residues are part of each CDR3. The D gene is left open where the match is weak. Size is omitted from some rows. Given values are once, few, many or a class for expanded clones.

clone size	V gene	D gene	J gene	CDR3 DNA	CDR3 protein
-	TRBV19	TRBD2	TRBJ2-1	TGTGCCAGTAGTACTAGCGGGCATGAGCAGTTCTTC	CASSTSGHEQFF
-	TRBV15	-	TRBJ2-7	TGTGCCACCAGCAGGGGCCAATACGAGCAGTACTTC	CATSRGQYEQYF
once	TRBV4-3	TRBD2	TRBJ2-5	TGCGCCAGCAGCCAAGCGGGAGGACCAGAGACCCAGTACTTC	CASSQAGGPETQYF
-	TRBV3-1/TRBV3-2	TRBD2	TRBJ2-7	TGTGCCAGCAGCTATAGCGGGACCTACGAGCAGTACTTC	CASSYSGTYEQYF
-	TRBV7-3	-	TRBJ2-5	TGTGCCAGCAGCTACAGGAGACAAGAGACCCAGTACTTC	CASSYRRQETQYF
-	TRBV9	-	TRBJ2-7	TGTGCCAGCAGCCCCGAACCGACTCCTGGGAGCGAGCAGTACTTC	CASSPEPTPGSEQYF
-	TRBV6-5	TRBD1	TRBJ2-5	TGTGCCAGCAGTTCCGGGACAGGGGCTGGGACCCAGTACTTC	CASSSGTGAGTQYF
-	TRBV2	-	TRBJ2-1	TGTGCCAGCAGTGAGGCGGGGAACCTTTACAATGAGCAGTTCTTC	CASSEAGNLYNEQFF
medium-sized	TRBV6-5	-	TRBJ2-7	TGTGCCAGCAGCTCCGAGGGGGCCTACGAGCAGTACTTC	CASSSEGAYEQYF
-	TRBV24-1	-	TRBJ2-5	TGTGCCACCAGTGATTTCTCCGACACCCAAGAGACCCAGTACTTC	CATSDFSDTQETQYF
-	TRBV6-1	-	TRBJ1-1	TGTGCCAGCAGTGAAGTAATGAACACTGAAGCTTTCTTT	CASSEVMNTEAFF
-	TRBV27	TRBD2	TRBJ2-7	TGTGCCAGCAGTTTATCAGTCCTAGCGGGAGAAGGCAAGCAGTACTTC	CASSLSVLAGEGKQYF
-	TRBV14	-	TRBJ1-2	TGTGCCAGCAGCCCCCGTTTTGGACAGCTCTATGGCTACACCTTC	CASSPRFGQLYGYTF
-	TRBV24-1	TRBD1	TRBJ1-5	TGTGCCACCGGGACAGCGGGAGTAAATCAGCCCCAGCATTTT	CATGTAGVNQPQHF
-	TRBV11-2	TRBD2	TRBJ2-7	TGTGCCAGCAGCTTTGGGGGGGGATGGTACGAGCAGTACTTC	CASSFGGGWYEQYF
-	TRBV30	-	TRBJ1-3	TGTGCCTGGAGTCAAGGGGTGGGTGGAAACACCATATATTTT	CAWSQGVGGNTIYF
-	TRBV7-6	-	TRBJ1-1	TGTGCCAGCAGCTTAGAGCACACTGAAGCTTTCTTT	CASSLEHTEAFF